These T cell receptor beta chains were read from a single sample in a study of T-cell memory formation after mild COVID-19. MiXCR was run by TCRdb on the 5' RACE reads, yielding one entry per CDR3 protein. The sample comprises roughly 500,000 distinct CDR3 sequences, over 20% of which are singletons, and about 12% rests with the top ten. The sample taken for sequencing was PBMCs or a T cell subset sorted from them (not recorded which). The receptor source for this set is an adult woman who had mild COVID-19 (a few samples of this study predate the infection). Cell type and time point are not known. Each CDR3 is given with its conserved first and last residue. The order of the fields is J gene, clone size, V gene, D gene, CDR3 protein, CDR3 DNA. The D gene is left open where the match is weak. Clone size, where shown, is once, few, many, or a class for clones that have expanded.

j_gene: TRBJ2-2
abundance: NA
v_gene: TRBV12-3/TRBV12-4
d_gene: NA
CDR3aa: CASRAAGTVNTGELFF
CDR3nt: TGTGCCAGCAGGGCCGCCGGGACGGTGAACACCGGGGAGCTGTTTTTT

j_gene: TRBJ1-5
abundance: NA
v_gene: TRBV7-9
d_gene: NA
CDR3aa: CASSLGAGEISQPQHF
CDR3nt: TGTGCCAGCAGCTTAGGGGCAGGGGAGATTAGTCAGCCCCAGCATTTT

j_gene: TRBJ2-1
abundance: many
v_gene: TRBV7-2
d_gene: TRBD1
CDR3aa: CASSMDRYSYNEQFF
CDR3nt: TGTGCCAGCAGCATGGACAGGTACTCCTACAATGAGCAGTTCTTC

j_gene: TRBJ2-7
abundance: few
v_gene: TRBV5-5
d_gene: TRBD1
CDR3aa: CASSVRTGGSYEQYF
CDR3nt: TGTGCCAGCAGCGTTCGGACAGGGGGATCCTACGAGCAGTACTTC

j_gene: TRBJ2-1
abundance: few
v_gene: TRBV29-1
d_gene: NA
CDR3aa: CSVTFGQPLNYNEQFF
CDR3nt: TGCAGTGTCACCTTCGGGCAGCCCTTAAACTACAATGAGCAGTTCTTC

j_gene: TRBJ2-7
abundance: few
v_gene: TRBV7-2
d_gene: NA
CDR3aa: CASSLDTGGREQYF
CDR3nt: TGTGCCAGCAGCTTAGATACGGGGGGCCGCGAGCAGTACTTC

j_gene: TRBJ2-7
abundance: few
v_gene: TRBV25-1
d_gene: NA
CDR3aa: CASSEGGKAYYEQYF
CDR3nt: TGTGCCAGCAGTGAAGGCGGGAAGGCTTACTACGAGCAGTACTTC

j_gene: TRBJ2-3
abundance: NA
v_gene: TRBV12-3/TRBV12-4
d_gene: TRBD1
CDR3aa: CASSPSRQGPRADTQYF
CDR3nt: TGTGCCAGCAGTCCATCTCGACAGGGTCCCAGGGCAGATACGCAGTATTTT

j_gene: TRBJ2-7
abundance: NA
v_gene: TRBV5-5
d_gene: NA
CDR3aa: CASKPLPGTYEQYF
CDR3nt: TGTGCCAGCAAACCCCTCCCAGGTACCTACGAGCAGTACTTC

j_gene: TRBJ2-1
abundance: NA
v_gene: TRBV12-3/TRBV12-4
d_gene: TRBD1
CDR3aa: CASTWDSLYNEQFF
CDR3nt: TGTGCCAGCACTTGGGACAGCCTCTACAATGAGCAGTTCTTC

j_gene: TRBJ2-7
abundance: few
v_gene: TRBV9
d_gene: NA
CDR3aa: CASSAWDTLLDEQYF
CDR3nt: TGTGCCAGCAGCGCGTGGGACACCCTTTTGGACGAGCAGTACTTC

j_gene: TRBJ1-5
abundance: few
v_gene: TRBV7-8
d_gene: NA
CDR3aa: CASSLGRGGNSNQPQHF
CDR3nt: TGTGCCAGCAGCTTAGGCCGTGGCGGTAATAGCAATCAGCCCCAGCATTTT

j_gene: TRBJ1-1
abundance: many
v_gene: TRBV5-5
d_gene: NA
CDR3aa: CASSLRDMGGTEAFF
CDR3nt: TGTGCCAGCAGCCTCCGGGACATGGGTGGCACTGAAGCTTTCTTT

j_gene: TRBJ2-5
abundance: NA
v_gene: TRBV6-5
d_gene: NA
CDR3aa: CASRALGETQYF
CDR3nt: TGTGCCAGCAGGGCCCTAGGGGAGACCCAGTACTTC

j_gene: TRBJ2-5
abundance: NA
v_gene: TRBV15
d_gene: NA
CDR3aa: CATSRWGEQETQYF
CDR3nt: TGTGCCACCAGCAGGTGGGGGGAGCAAGAGACCCAGTACTTC

j_gene: TRBJ2-1
abundance: few
v_gene: TRBV20-1
d_gene: NA
CDR3aa: CSARASGLNEQFF
CDR3nt: TGCAGTGCTAGAGCGAGCGGACTCAATGAGCAGTTCTTC

j_gene: TRBJ2-1
abundance: few
v_gene: TRBV5-1
d_gene: TRBD1
CDR3aa: CASSSGQGNYNEQFF
CDR3nt: TGCGCCAGCAGCTCGGGACAGGGTAACTACAATGAGCAGTTCTTC

j_gene: TRBJ2-7
abundance: NA
v_gene: TRBV11-2
d_gene: NA
CDR3aa: CASSSPTRDIVNYGSYEQYF
CDR3nt: TGTGCCAGCAGCTCCCCCACCCGGGACATCGTAAACTACGGGTCCTACGAGCAGTACTTC

j_gene: TRBJ2-1
abundance: few
v_gene: TRBV6-5
d_gene: NA
CDR3aa: CASSYVPFSYNEQFF
CDR3nt: TGTGCCAGCAGTTACGTCCCCTTCTCCTACAATGAGCAGTTCTTC

j_gene: TRBJ2-7
abundance: many
v_gene: TRBV4-1
d_gene: NA
CDR3aa: CASSQDIGREQYF
CDR3nt: TGCGCCAGCAGCCAAGATATAGGTAGGGAGCAGTACTTC

j_gene: TRBJ2-3
abundance: NA
v_gene: TRBV12-3/TRBV12-4
d_gene: NA
CDR3aa: CASSPHREDTQYF
CDR3nt: TGTGCCAGCAGTCCACACAGGGAAGATACGCAGTATTTT

j_gene: TRBJ2-7
abundance: many
v_gene: TRBV5-1
d_gene: TRBD2
CDR3aa: CASSSLTGTSGVEQYF
CDR3nt: TGCGCCAGCAGCTCGCTTACCGGCACTAGCGGGGTCGAGCAGTACTTC

j_gene: TRBJ2-3
abundance: NA
v_gene: TRBV27
d_gene: TRBD1
CDR3aa: CASSSLLYDAGTGSYTQYF
CDR3nt: TGTGCCAGCAGTTCACTCCTCTACGACGCCGGGACAGGGTCATATACGCAGTATTTT

j_gene: TRBJ2-7
abundance: few
v_gene: TRBV5-1
d_gene: NA
CDR3aa: CASSIGTKIMNEQYF
CDR3nt: TGCGCCAGCAGCATCGGGACAAAAATCATGAACGAGCAGTACTTC

j_gene: TRBJ2-1
abundance: few
v_gene: TRBV4-2
d_gene: NA
CDR3aa: CASSQGDEQFF
CDR3nt: TGTGCCAGCAGCCAGGGGGACGAGCAGTTCTTC

j_gene: TRBJ2-5
abundance: few
v_gene: TRBV12-3/TRBV12-4
d_gene: TRBD2
CDR3aa: CASRPSGGYQETQYF
CDR3nt: TGTGCCAGCAGACCTAGCGGGGGGTACCAAGAGACCCAGTACTTC

j_gene: TRBJ2-3
abundance: few
v_gene: TRBV24-1
d_gene: NA
CDR3aa: CATSDLRGKKADTQYF
CDR3nt: TGTGCCACCAGTGACCTAAGGGGGAAGAAAGCAGATACGCAGTATTTT

j_gene: TRBJ2-4
abundance: many
v_gene: TRBV29-1
d_gene: NA
CDR3aa: CSVESDRGGFQYF
CDR3nt: TGCAGCGTTGAGTCCGACCGGGGAGGATTTCAGTACTTC

j_gene: TRBJ2-1
abundance: NA
v_gene: TRBV29-1
d_gene: NA
CDR3aa: CSVERGVLANEQFF
CDR3nt: TGCAGCGTTGAACGCGGAGTCCTCGCCAATGAGCAGTTCTTC

j_gene: TRBJ2-3
abundance: few
v_gene: TRBV29-1
d_gene: NA
CDR3aa: CSVERDPMDTQYF
CDR3nt: TGCAGCGTTGAGAGGGACCCAATGGATACGCAGTATTTT